The clone carrying this T cell receptor beta chain has just a few counts. The data were taken from a study of OX40 agonist ivuxolimab in advanced cancers. Across the whole study: Dose-escalation patients' cancers were hepatocellular carcinoma, melanoma, renal cell or head and neck cancer. Three dose-escalation patients had partial responses: one with hepatocellular carcinoma and two with cutaneous melanoma.

Drawing of blood for sampling happened at baseline, at cycle 4 day 1, and at cycle 7 day 1. Clones were read by immunoSEQ multiplex PCR, and TCRdb kept only the in-frame ones, dropping some. The sample consists of tens of thousands of clones, roughly 82% of them appearing once. Germline-derived CDR1 and CDR2 are MNHNS and SASEGT. The V and J ends lost 4 bases and 2 bases, in that order; junction bases with no gene match: 6. CDR3 length: 15 amino acids. The chain joins TRBV6-1 to TRBJ2-3; 7 bases are shared with TRBD2. The sample here was CD4+ or CD8+ T cells sorted from blood, taken in a trial of the OX40 agonist ivuxolimab. This clonotype was sampled from an adult with an advanced solid tumor such as melanoma, head and neck, liver or kidney cancer. The CDR3 protein is CASSVLASPTDTQYF. CDR3 DNA sequence: TGTGCCAGCAGTGTACTAGCGAGTCCCACAGATACGCAGTATTTT.